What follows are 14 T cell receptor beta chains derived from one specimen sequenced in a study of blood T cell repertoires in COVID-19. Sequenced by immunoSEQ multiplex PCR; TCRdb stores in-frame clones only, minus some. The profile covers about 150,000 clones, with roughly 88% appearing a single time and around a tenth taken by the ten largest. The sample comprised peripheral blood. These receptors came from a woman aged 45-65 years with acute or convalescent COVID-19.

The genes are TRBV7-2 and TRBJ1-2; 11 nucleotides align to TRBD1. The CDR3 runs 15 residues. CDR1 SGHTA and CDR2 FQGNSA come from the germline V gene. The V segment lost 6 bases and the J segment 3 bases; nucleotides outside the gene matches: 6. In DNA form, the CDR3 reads TGTGCCAGCAGGACTGGACAGGGGGCGTACTATGGCTACACCTTC. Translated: CASRTGQGAYYGYTF.

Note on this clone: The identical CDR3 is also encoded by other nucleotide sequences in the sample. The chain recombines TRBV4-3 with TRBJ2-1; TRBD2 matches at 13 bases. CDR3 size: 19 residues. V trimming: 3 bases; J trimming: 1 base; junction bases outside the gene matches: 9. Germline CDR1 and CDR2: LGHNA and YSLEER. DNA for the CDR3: TGCGCCAGCAGCCAGGCACTAGCGGGGGGGACAGGGTCCTACAATGAGCAGTTCTTC. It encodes CASSQALAGGTGSYNEQFF.

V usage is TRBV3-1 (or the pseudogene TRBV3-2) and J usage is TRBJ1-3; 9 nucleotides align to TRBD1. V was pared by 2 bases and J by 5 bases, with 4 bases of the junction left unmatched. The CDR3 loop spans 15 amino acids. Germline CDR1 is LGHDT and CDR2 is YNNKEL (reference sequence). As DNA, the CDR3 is TGTGCCAGCAGCCAACCGGGGACAGGGCGAAACACCATATATTTT. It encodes CASSQPGTGRNTIYF.

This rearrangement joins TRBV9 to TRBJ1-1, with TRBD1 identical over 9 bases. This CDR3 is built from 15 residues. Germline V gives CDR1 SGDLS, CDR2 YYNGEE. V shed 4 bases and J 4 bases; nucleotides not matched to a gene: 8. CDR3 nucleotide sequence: TGTGCCAGCAGCCCGACACAGGGGGCGACCACTGAAGCTTTCTTT. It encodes CASSPTQGATTEAFF. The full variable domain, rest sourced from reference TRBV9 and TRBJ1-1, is DSGVTQTPKHLITATGQRVTLRCSPRSGDLSVYWYQQSLDQGLQFLIQYYNGEERAKGNILERFSAQQFPDLHSELNLSSLELGDSALYFCASSPTQGATTEAFFGQGTRLTVV.

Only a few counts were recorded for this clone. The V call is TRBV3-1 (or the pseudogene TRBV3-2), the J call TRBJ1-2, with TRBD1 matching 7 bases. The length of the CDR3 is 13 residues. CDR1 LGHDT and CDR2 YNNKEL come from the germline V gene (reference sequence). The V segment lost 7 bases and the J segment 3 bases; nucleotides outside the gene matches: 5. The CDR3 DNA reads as TGTGCCAGCAACTCAGGGACAGACTATGGCTACACCTTC. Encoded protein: CASNSGTDYGYTF.

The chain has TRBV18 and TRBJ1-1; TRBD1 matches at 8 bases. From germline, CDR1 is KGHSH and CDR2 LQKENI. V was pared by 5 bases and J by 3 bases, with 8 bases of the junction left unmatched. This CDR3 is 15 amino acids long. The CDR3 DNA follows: TGTGCCAGCTCAATGAGGACAGGGATTGACACTGAAGCTTTCTTT. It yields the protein CASSMRTGIDTEAFF.

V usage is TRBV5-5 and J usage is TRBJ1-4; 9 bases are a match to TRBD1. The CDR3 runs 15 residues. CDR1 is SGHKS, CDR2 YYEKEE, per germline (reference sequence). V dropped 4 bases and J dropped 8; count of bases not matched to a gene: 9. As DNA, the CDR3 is TGTGCCAGCAGCGAAGCCGGGACAGGGAACGAAAAACTGTTTTTT. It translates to CASSEAGTGNEKLFF. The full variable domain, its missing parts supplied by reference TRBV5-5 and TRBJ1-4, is DAGVTQSPTHLIKTRGQQVTLRCSPISGHKSVSWYQQVLGQGPQFIFQYYEKEERGRGNFPDRFSARQFPNYSSELNVNALLLGDSALYLCASSEAGTGNEKLFFGSGTQLSVL.

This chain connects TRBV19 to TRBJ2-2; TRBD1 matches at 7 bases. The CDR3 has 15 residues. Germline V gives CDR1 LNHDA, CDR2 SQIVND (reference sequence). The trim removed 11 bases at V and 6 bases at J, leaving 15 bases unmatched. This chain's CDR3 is CASRWQGVVAGELFF. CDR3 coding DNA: TGTGCCTCCCGCTGGCAGGGGGTGGTTGCCGGGGAGCTGTTTTTT.

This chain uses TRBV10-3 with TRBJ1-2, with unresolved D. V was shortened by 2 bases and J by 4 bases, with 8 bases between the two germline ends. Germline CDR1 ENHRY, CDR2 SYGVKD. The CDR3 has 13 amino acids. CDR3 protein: CAISEPGRYGYTF. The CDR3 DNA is TGTGCCATCAGTGAGCCAGGCCGCTATGGCTACACCTTC.

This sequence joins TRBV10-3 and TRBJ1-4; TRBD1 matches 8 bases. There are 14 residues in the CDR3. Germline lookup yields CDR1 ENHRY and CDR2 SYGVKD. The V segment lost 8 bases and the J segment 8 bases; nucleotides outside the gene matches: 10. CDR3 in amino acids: CAIGQGAQGEKLFF. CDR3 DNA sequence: TGTGCCATCGGGCAGGGGGCGCAAGGGGAAAAACTGTTTTTT.

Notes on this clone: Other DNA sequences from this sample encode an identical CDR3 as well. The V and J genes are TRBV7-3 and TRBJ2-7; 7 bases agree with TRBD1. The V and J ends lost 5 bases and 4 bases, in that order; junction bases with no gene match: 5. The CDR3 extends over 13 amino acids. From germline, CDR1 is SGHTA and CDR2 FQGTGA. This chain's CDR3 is CASSTRQGYEQYF. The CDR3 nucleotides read TGTGCCAGCAGCACCCGACAGGGTTACGAGCAGTACTTC. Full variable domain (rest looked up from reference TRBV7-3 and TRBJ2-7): GAGVSQTPSNKVTEKGKYVELRCDPISGHTALYWYRQSLGQGPEFLIYFQGTGAADDSGLPNDRFFAVRPEGSVSTLKIQRTERGDSAVYLCASSTRQGYEQYFGPGTRLTVT.

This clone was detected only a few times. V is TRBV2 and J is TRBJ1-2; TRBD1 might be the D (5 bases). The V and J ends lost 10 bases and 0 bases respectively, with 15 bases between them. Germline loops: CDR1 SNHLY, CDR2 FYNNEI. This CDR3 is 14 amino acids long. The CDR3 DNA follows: TGTGCCAACTCCCCGGAGACAGCTAACTATGGCTACACCTTC. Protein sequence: CANSPETANYGYTF.

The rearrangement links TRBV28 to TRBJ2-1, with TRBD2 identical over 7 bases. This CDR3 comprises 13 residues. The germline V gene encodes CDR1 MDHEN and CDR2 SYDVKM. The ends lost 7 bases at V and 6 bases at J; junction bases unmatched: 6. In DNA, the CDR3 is TGTGCCAGCACCGGGGGGTCTCTCAATGAGCAGTTCTTC. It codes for CASTGGSLNEQFF.

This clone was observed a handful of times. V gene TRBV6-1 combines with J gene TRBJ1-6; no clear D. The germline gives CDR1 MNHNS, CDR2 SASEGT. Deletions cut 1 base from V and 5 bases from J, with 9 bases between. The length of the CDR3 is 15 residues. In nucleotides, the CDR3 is TGTGCCAGCAGTGAAGGTCAAGAGAATAATTCACCCCTCCACTTT. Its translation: CASSEGQENNSPLHF.